Listed below are T cell receptor beta chains from one sample, sequenced in a study of CD8 T cells in ankylosing spondylitis. Each CDR3 protein gets one entry after TCRdb re-called the 5' RACE reads with MiXCR. The table shows 700,000 or so distinct CDR3 sequences, with around 20% occurring only once. The source material was blood, either unsorted or a sorted T cell fraction (not recorded which). All receptors come from a male donor with ankylosing spondylitis. Both conserved end residues are part of each CDR3. A D gene is named only where the DNA matches it firmly. The size of a clone is reported for some rows only, either as once, few or many, or as a class for expanded clones.

v_gene	d_gene	j_gene	abundance	CDR3aa	CDR3nt
TRBV4-3	TRBD2	TRBJ2-1	.	CASSQYGHTSGGNNEQFF	TGCGCCAGCAGCCAATACGGCCACACTAGCGGGGGCAACAATGAGCAGTTCTTC
TRBV12-3/TRBV12-4	TRBD2	TRBJ2-2	.	CASRGTSGANTGELFF	TGTGCCAGCAGAGGGACTAGCGGGGCGAACACCGGGGAGCTGTTTTTT
TRBV12-3/TRBV12-4	.	TRBJ2-7	.	CASSLGQLADF	TGTGCCAGCAGTTTAGGGCAGCTCGCGGACTTC
TRBV12-3/TRBV12-4	.	TRBJ1-4	few	CASSLLGEKLFF	TGTGCCAGCAGTTTGCTAGGTGAAAAACTGTTTTTT
TRBV2	TRBD1	TRBJ1-4	once	CASRVSDRLNEKLFF	TGTGCCAGCAGGGTCTCGGACAGGCTCAATGAAAAACTGTTTTTT
TRBV20-1	TRBD1	TRBJ2-5	few	CSGQGKETQYF	TGCAGCGGACAGGGTAAAGAGACCCAGTACTTC
TRBV15	.	TRBJ2-1	.	CATSRDAGQNEQFF	TGTGCCACCAGCAGAGATGCCGGACAGAATGAGCAGTTCTTC
TRBV20-1	TRBD2	TRBJ2-4	few	CSANPGLAGGIAKNIQYF	TGCAGTGCTAATCCGGGACTAGCGGGGGGCATAGCCAAAAACATTCAGTACTTC
TRBV4-3	.	TRBJ1-2	.	CASSQVSGQTLANYGYTF	TGCGCCAGCAGCCAAGTCTCCGGACAGACCCTAGCTAACTATGGCTACACCTTC
TRBV28	TRBD2	TRBJ2-7	.	CASTVAGTYEQYF	TGTGCCAGCACGGTAGCGGGAACCTACGAGCAGTACTTC
TRBV12-1	.	TRBJ1-6	.	CASGNGHHNNSPLHF	TGTGCCAGCGGCAACGGACACCATAATAATTCACCCCTCCACTTT
TRBV12-3/TRBV12-4	TRBD1	TRBJ2-3	.	CASSSTGERDTQYF	TGTGCCAGCAGTTCGACAGGGGAGAGAGATACGCAGTATTTT
TRBV11-2	.	TRBJ1-1	.	CASSPKRGAEAFF	TGTGCCAGCAGCCCCAAACGGGGGGCTGAAGCTTTCTTT
TRBV6-2/TRBV6-3	.	TRBJ2-2	few	CASSRTPSLVSTGELFF	TGTGCCAGCAGTCGGACACCCAGTTTGGTGAGCACCGGGGAGCTGTTTTTT
TRBV6-1	.	TRBJ1-6	once	CASSNTGDSPLHF	TGTGCCAGCAGTAATACCGGTGATTCACCCCTCCACTTT
TRBV29-1	TRBD2	TRBJ2-2	many	CSVLGLATANTGELFF	TGCAGCGTTTTGGGACTAGCGACCGCGAACACCGGGGAGCTGTTTTTT
TRBV5-4	TRBD1	TRBJ1-2	few	CASSSLGQGAKYGYTF	TGTGCCAGCAGCAGCCTAGGACAGGGGGCGAAGTATGGCTACACCTTC
TRBV5-4	.	TRBJ1-1	once	CASSLAGGRSLKNTEAFF	TGTGCCAGCAGCTTGGCTGGGGGGCGATCACTAAAGAACACTGAAGCTTTCTTT
TRBV5-1	.	TRBJ1-3	.	CASTPTGRADSGNTIYF	TGCGCCAGCACCCCGACTGGCAGGGCGGACTCTGGAAACACCATATATTTT
TRBV9	TRBD1	TRBJ2-5	few	CASSARTGKETQYF	TGTGCCAGCAGCGCTCGGACAGGGAAAGAGACCCAGTACTTC
TRBV7-9	.	TRBJ1-3	.	CASSLPARGFSGNTIYF	TGTGCCAGCAGCTTACCCGCAAGGGGGTTCTCTGGAAACACCATATATTTT
TRBV5-1	.	TRBJ1-2	few	CASKPRTAVNYGYTF	TGCGCCAGCAAACCACGGACGGCCGTTAACTATGGCTACACCTTC
TRBV11-2	.	TRBJ2-7	.	CASSPTGRDFGEQYF	TGTGCCAGCAGCCCGACCGGACGGGATTTCGGCGAGCAGTACTTC
TRBV10-3	TRBD1	TRBJ1-2	few	CAISPGTGTGYTF	TGTGCCATCAGCCCCGGGACAGGGACCGGCTACACCTTC
TRBV3-1	TRBD2	TRBJ2-2	.	CASSKGTSGAGELFF	TGTGCCAGCAGCAAGGGGACTAGCGGTGCCGGGGAGCTGTTTTTT
TRBV27	.	TRBJ2-3	.	CASSLLGVTSTDTQYF	TGTGCCAGCAGTTTACTGGGGGTAACTAGCACAGATACGCAGTATTTT
TRBV28	TRBD1	TRBJ1-2	.	CASRAGTGGWFDGYTF	TGTGCCAGCAGGGCCGGGACAGGGGGCTGGTTCGATGGCTACACCTTC
TRBV7-2	TRBD2	TRBJ2-7	.	CASSSGLAGELWYF	TGTGCCAGCAGCAGTGGACTAGCGGGAGAACTTTGGTACTTC
TRBV20-1	.	TRBJ2-2	few	CSARLGQNTGELFF	TGCAGTGCTAGACTCGGGCAGAACACCGGGGAGCTGTTTTTT
TRBV13	TRBD1	TRBJ1-1	.	CASSSRDRGEGEAFF	TGTGCCAGCAGCTCCCGGGACAGGGGGGAGGGTGAAGCTTTCTTT
TRBV6-1	.	TRBJ1-2	few	CASSRLGRIYGYTF	TGTGCCAGCAGCCGCCTCGGACGGATCTATGGCTACACCTTC
TRBV6-1	.	TRBJ2-7	.	CASSEHATAFLGLIYEQYF	TGTGCCAGCAGTGAACATGCGACAGCCTTTTTAGGCCTGATCTACGAGCAGTACTTC
TRBV5-1	TRBD1	TRBJ1-1	.	CASNRQGARNTEAFF	TGCGCCAGCAACCGACAGGGAGCAAGGAACACTGAAGCTTTCTTT
TRBV18	.	TRBJ2-1	.	CASSPRSVHNEQFF	TGTGCCAGCTCACCACGGTCGGTCCACAATGAGCAGTTCTTC
TRBV7-8	.	TRBJ2-5	.	CASSWGGLTYQETQYF	TGTGCCAGCAGCTGGGGGGGGCTCACGTACCAAGAGACCCAGTACTTC
TRBV10-3	.	TRBJ1-1	.	CAISSGDIKTEAFF	TGTGCCATCAGTTCGGGAGATATCAAAACTGAAGCTTTCTTT